Only a few counts were recorded for the clone carrying this T cell receptor beta chain. These data belong to a study of blood T cell repertoires in COVID-19. Study-wide background: Samples came from the United States, Italy and Spain, spanning acute and convalescent COVID-19. From T cells, B-cell-depleted T cells, or PBMCs came the material, which was cDNA or gDNA.

Allocation to cohorts depended on clinical history reported by the participants. Shortly before study entry, within 2 weeks, exposed participants had met a COVID-19 case. Some clones are missing from TCRdb's copy, which holds only in-frame ones; the method was immunoSEQ multiplex PCR. The sample lists 250,000 or so clones, 88% occurring once. The CDR3 spans 13 residues. V lost 1 base to trimming and J lost 6 bases, with 9 bases between them. Input material: PBMCs or T cells enriched from blood (not recorded which). The sequence came from a woman in her twenties or thirties who had been exposed to COVID-19. The V call is TRBV12-3 or TRBV12-4, the J call TRBJ1-1; D not certain. The chain's CDR3 is CASSLDGRSEAFF. The DNA for the CDR3 is TGTGCCAGCAGTTTAGATGGCAGATCTGAAGCTTTCTTT.